The 21 T cell receptor beta chains listed next were all sequenced from one sample in a study of shared clonotypes between healthy human individuals. Measured with immunoSEQ multiplex PCR; TCRdb has only the in-frame clones, and not every one. The data contain under 2.5 million clones, 85% to 95% of them singletons. Sequenced: naive CD4+ T cells from PBMCs. Subset here: CD45RA+ positively selected. The source is a man aged 18 to 29 in good health. Some clones in this sample may be carry-over from other donors' samples.

V usage is TRBV18 and J usage is TRBJ2-1, with D tentatively TRBD1 (6 bases). Per the germline V gene, CDR1 is KGHSH and CDR2 is LQKENI. The CDR3 has 18 amino acids. The V and J ends lost 0 bases and 3 bases respectively, with 18 bases between them. CDR3 sequence: CASSPPSPTGDFYNEQFF. CDR3 DNA: TGTGCCAGCTCACCACCCTCCCCGACAGGTGACTTCTACAATGAGCAGTTCTTC.

This rearrangement joins TRBV2 to TRBJ2-2, with D perhaps matching TRBD1 (5 bases). The CDR3 length is 14 residues. Per the germline V gene, CDR1 is SNHLY and CDR2 is FYNNEI. Trimming removed 7 bases at V and 4 bases at J, with 13 bases between. The CDR3 protein is CASKAGSGTGELFF. The DNA for the CDR3 is TGTGCCAGCAAGGCAGGGTCCGGCACCGGGGAGCTGTTTTTT. Complete variable domain (other parts from reference TRBV2 and TRBJ2-2): EPEVTQTPSHQVTQMGQEVILRCVPISNHLYFYWYRQILGQKVEFLVSFYNNEISEKSEIFDDQFSVERPDGSNFTLKIRSTKLEDSAMYFCASKAGSGTGELFFGEGSRLTVL.

V and J are TRBV7-3 and TRBJ2-2, with D perhaps TRBD1 (5 bases). The CDR3 is made up of 13 amino acids. V lost 8 bases and J 4 bases, leaving 11 bases between the germline ends. Germline assignment: CDR1 SGHTA and CDR2 FQGTGA. The CDR3 reads CASGTGRTGELFF. In DNA, the CDR3 is TGTGCCAGCGGCACAGGCCGCACCGGGGAGCTGTTTTTT. Drawing the rest from reference TRBV7-3 and TRBJ2-2, the complete variable domain is GAGVSQTPSNKVTEKGKYVELRCDPISGHTALYWYRQSLGQGPEFLIYFQGTGAADDSGLPNDRFFAVRPEGSVSTLKIQRTERGDSAVYLCASGTGRTGELFFGEGSRLTVL.

This sequence joins TRBV5-1 and TRBJ2-7, with 7 bases that match TRBD1. Germline V gene lookup returns CDR1 SGHRS and CDR2 YFSETQ. This CDR3 is 14 amino acids long. The trim removed 3 bases at V and 1 base at J, leaving 4 bases unmatched. The CDR3 is CASSWRQGSYEQYF. For the CDR3, the DNA is TGCGCCAGCAGCTGGAGACAGGGTTCCTACGAGCAGTACTTC.

The chain couples TRBV9 to TRBJ2-2; TRBD2 matches at 10 bases. V shed 3 bases and J 5 bases; nucleotides not matched to a gene: 10. From germline, CDR1 is SGDLS and CDR2 YYNGEE. The CDR3 runs 17 residues. DNA of the CDR3: TGTGCCAGCAGCGCCCGGCCCACTAGCGGGATGACCGGGGAGCTGTTTTTT. This codes for CASSARPTSGMTGELFF.

Worth noting for this clone: The identical CDR3 is also encoded by other nucleotide sequences in the sample. V gene TRBV27 combines with J gene TRBJ2-7; 8 bases match TRBD2. V dropped 4 bases and J dropped 0; count of bases not matched to a gene: 5. Germline V gives CDR1 MNHEY, CDR2 SMNVEV (reference sequence). This CDR3 has 15 amino acids. The CDR3 DNA reads TGTGCCAGCAGTTCCCCCAGCGGGGGCTCCTACGAGCAGTACTTC. Its translation is CASSSPSGGSYEQYF.

The rearrangement uses TRBV2 and TRBJ2-5, with 10 positions matching TRBD2. The CDR3 has 16 residues. V shed 2 bases and J 4 bases; nucleotides not matched to a gene: 7. Germline V CDR1 and CDR2: SNHLY, FYNNEI. CDR3 bases: TGTGCCAGCAGTGAATGGGGCACTAGCGGGACAGAGACCCAGTACTTC. Encoded protein: CASSEWGTSGTETQYF.

V and J are TRBV6-6 and TRBJ2-2; no clear D gene. Germline CDR1 and CDR2: MNHNY and SVGAGI (reference sequence). This CDR3 spans 16 amino acids. Trimming cost V 6 bases and J 4 bases, with 18 bases left between them. CDR3 protein: CASRQGPHGVTGELFF. CDR3 DNA sequence: TGTGCCAGCAGACAAGGACCCCATGGGGTCACCGGGGAGCTGTTTTTT.

The chain couples TRBV7-2 to TRBJ2-7; D could derive from TRBD1 or TRBD2 (5 bases each). This CDR3 region has 13 residues. The V end was cut by 5 bases, the J end by 2 bases, with 10 bases between. CDR1 is SGHTA and CDR2 is FQGNSA in the germline V gene. DNA for the CDR3: TGTGCCAGCAGCACCCAGGGACCCTACGAGCAGTACTTC. This translates into CASSTQGPYEQYF.

The chain uses TRBV28 and TRBJ2-2; D is unresolved. The CDR3 length is 12 residues. Germline V gene lookup returns CDR1 MDHEN and CDR2 SYDVKM. Trimming left V 6 bases short and J 6 bases short, with 8 bases between. The CDR3 loop reads CASSIAPGELFF. The DNA for the CDR3 is TGTGCCAGCAGCATAGCCCCCGGGGAGCTGTTTTTT.

The rearrangement links TRBV7-6 to TRBJ2-4; TRBD1 might be the D (6 bases). CDR1 and CDR2 (germline): SGHVS, FNYEAQ. The V end was cut by 5 bases, the J end by 6 bases, with 14 bases between. This CDR3 region has 14 residues. DNA for the CDR3: TGTGCCAGCAGCCCCATACAGGGCGTAAACATTCAGTACTTC. It codes for CASSPIQGVNIQYF.

A word on this clone: Within the sample, other DNA sequences also encode this same CDR3. The chain has TRBV5-1 and TRBJ2-7, with D unclear. Germline lookup yields CDR1 SGHRS and CDR2 YFSETQ. CDR3 length: 15 residues. The V gene lost 4 bases and the J gene lost 0 bases, with 14 bases spanning the gap. CDR3 sequence (DNA): TGCGCCAGCAGCCCAAATAGAGGAAGCTCCTACGAGCAGTACTTC. Its protein is CASSPNRGSSYEQYF.

The V and J genes are TRBV5-4 and TRBJ2-1, with no clear D. The CDR3 runs 14 residues. Looked up from germline, CDR1 is SGHNT and CDR2 is YYREEE (reference sequence). V was clipped by 0 bases and J by 5 bases, with 9 bases between them. CDR3 in DNA: TGTGCCAGCAGCTTGGCCAAGGGAAACAATGAGCAGTTCTTC. It encodes CASSLAKGNNEQFF.

With regard to this clone: The sample holds other DNA sequences that translate to the same CDR3. The chain combines TRBV6-1 with TRBJ2-5, with TRBD2 matching 10 bases. V gave up 3 bases and J gave up 5 bases; unmatched junction bases: 6. The CDR3 is 15 amino acids. Germline-derived CDR1 and CDR2 are MNHNS and SASEGT. Here the CDR3 DNA reads TGTGCCAGCAGTGACCTAGCGGGAGTTCGTGAGACCCAGTACTTC. As protein: CASSDLAGVRETQYF.

This clone was detected once. The rearrangement links TRBV27 to TRBJ1-5, with D tentatively TRBD1 (5 bases). V was cut by 3 bases and J by 5 bases, with 14 bases left in between. The CDR3 has 15 amino acids. Germline loops: CDR1 MNHEY, CDR2 SMNVEV (reference sequence). The CDR3 region is CASSFKGPGDQPQHF. The CDR3, as DNA: TGTGCCAGCAGTTTCAAGGGGCCGGGGGATCAGCCCCAGCATTTT.

The rearrangement uses TRBV4-3 and TRBJ2-5; 8 nucleotides match TRBD2. With V trimmed by 0 bases and J by 3 bases, 6 bases remained unmatched. Germline V gives CDR1 LGHNA, CDR2 YSLEER. The CDR3 loop spans 16 amino acids. The CDR3 DNA follows: TGCGCCAGCAGCCAAGAGAGCGGGAGTGGAAAAGAGACCCAGTACTTC. It is translated as CASSQESGSGKETQYF.

In nucleotides, the CDR3 is TGTGCCAGCAGCTTAGATATGACTAGCGGAAACTACGAGCAGTACTTC. It encodes CASSLDMTSGNYEQYF. The chain carries TRBV7-6 and TRBJ2-7, with 9 bases fitting TRBD2. V lost 1 base and J lost 3; bases outside the gene matches: 7. This CDR3 has 16 residues. CDR1 is SGHVS and CDR2 is FNYEAQ in the germline V gene.

CDR3 bases: TGTGCCAGCAGTTTGGCGGGGAGGGGTTCCTACAATGAGCAGTTCTTC. As protein: CASSLAGRGSYNEQFF. The genes are TRBV27 and TRBJ2-1; 7 bases line up with TRBD2. V lost 3 bases, J lost 1 base, and 6 bases stayed unmatched. The germline gives CDR1 MNHEY, CDR2 SMNVEV (reference sequence). The CDR3 length is 16 residues.

The J gene is TRBJ1-4, the V gene TRBV19, with 7 bases identical to TRBD1. Unmatched junction bases numbered 9, after V lost 7 bases and J lost 7 bases. Germline V lookup: CDR1 LNHDA, CDR2 SQIVND (reference sequence). The CDR3 spans 14 residues. The CDR3 nucleotides read TGTGCCAGTAAGGGTGGCAGGGGGTTTGAAAAACTGTTTTTT. This gives the protein CASKGGRGFEKLFF.

The rearrangement uses TRBV28 and TRBJ1-1, with D maybe TRBD1 (6 bases). Germline V gene data show CDR1 as MDHEN and CDR2 as SYDVKM. Trimming took 3 bases from V and 0 from J, leaving 14 bases between them. The CDR3 sequence is 16 residues long. The CDR3 coding sequence is TGTGCCAGCAGTTTTAGCCGGGGGCGGATGAACACTGAAGCTTTCTTT. It codes for CASSFSRGRMNTEAFF.

This clone was seen just once. The CDR3 region has the DNA TGTGCCAGCAGTTCCTCACCCGGAGGGCCCTGGGGGGGGGATACGCAGTATTTT. Translating it yields CASSSSPGGPWGGDTQYF. V gene TRBV28 combines with J gene TRBJ2-3; 7 nucleotides line up with TRBD2. Germline CDR1 reads MDHEN; CDR2 reads SYDVKM. The trim removed 4 bases at V and 6 bases at J, leaving 19 bases unmatched. CDR3 length equals 18 residues.